This TCR beta chain was observed in a study of cytomegalovirus exposure and HLA in healthy donors. The germline V gene has CDR1 KGHSH and CDR2 LQKENI. V was pared by 9 bases and J by 4 bases, with 14 bases of the junction left unmatched. The CDR3 loop spans 16 amino acids. This PCR relied on a set of 60 Vbeta primers and 13 Jbeta primers. Some clones are missing from TCRdb's copy, which holds only in-frame ones; the method was immunoSEQ multiplex PCR. The sample has tens of thousands of clones; 81% are singletons. This chain uses TRBV18 with TRBJ1-5; TRBD1 agrees at 8 bases. This TCR was recovered from a girl aged 2 to 10 in good health and CMV-seropositive. Sequencing input: PBMCs. The CDR3 here is CASSRQGRGENQPQHF. CDR3 DNA sequence: TGTGCCAGTTCGAGACAGGGGCGTGGGGAGAATCAGCCCCAGCATTTT.